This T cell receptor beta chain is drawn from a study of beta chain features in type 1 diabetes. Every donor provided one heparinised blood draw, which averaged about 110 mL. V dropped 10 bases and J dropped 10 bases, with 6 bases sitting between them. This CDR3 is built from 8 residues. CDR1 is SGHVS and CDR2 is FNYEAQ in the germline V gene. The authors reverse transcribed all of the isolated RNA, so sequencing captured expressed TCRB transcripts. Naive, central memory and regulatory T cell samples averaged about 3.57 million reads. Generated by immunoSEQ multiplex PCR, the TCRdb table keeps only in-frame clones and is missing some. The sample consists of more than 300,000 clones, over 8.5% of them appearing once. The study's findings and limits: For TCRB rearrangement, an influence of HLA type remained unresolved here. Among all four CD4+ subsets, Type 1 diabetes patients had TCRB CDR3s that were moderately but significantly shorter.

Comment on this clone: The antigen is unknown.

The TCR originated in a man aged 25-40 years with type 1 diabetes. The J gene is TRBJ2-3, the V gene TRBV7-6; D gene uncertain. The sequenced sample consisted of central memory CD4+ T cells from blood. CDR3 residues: CATRSQYF. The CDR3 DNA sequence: TGTGCCACCCGATCGCAGTATTTT. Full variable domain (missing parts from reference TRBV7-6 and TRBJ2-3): GAGVSQSPRYKVTKRGQDVALRCDPISGHVSLYWYRQALGQGPEFLTYFNYEAQQDKSGLPNDRFSAERPEGSISTLTIQRTEQRDSAMYRCATRSQYFGPGTRLTVL.